These 15 T cell receptor beta chains were sequenced from one sample in a study of cytotoxic CD8 clonotypes in ibrutinib-treated CLL. Assay: immunoSEQ multiplex PCR; the TCRdb copy retains only in-frame clones and omits some. Altogether some 200,000 clones are present, about four fifths being singletons, with the ten largest covering roughly an eighth. Source: PBMCs, taken after 12 months of ibrutinib treatment. Receptors were obtained from a human donor with chronic lymphocytic leukemia.

This clone was observed once. The V and J genes are TRBV27 and TRBJ2-3; D perhaps matches TRBD2 (5 bases). Germline loops: CDR1 MNHEY, CDR2 SMNVEV (reference sequence). V shed 7 bases and J shed 2 bases, with 16 bases lying between them. This CDR3 spans 15 amino acids. The CDR3 here is CASMDSGQYTDTQYF. CDR3 in DNA: TGTGCCAGCATGGACTCCGGGCAGTACACAGATACGCAGTATTTT.

This chain connects TRBV1 to TRBJ2-7. TRBV1 is a documented pseudogene. The CDR3 consists of 14 residues. The CDR3 sequence: CTSSQVDKPYEQYF. The CDR3 DNA sequence: TGCACCAGCAGCCAAGTTGATAAACCCTACGAGCAGTACTTC.

This rearrangement joins TRBV6-1 to TRBJ1-4; the D is unclear. Germline loops: CDR1 MNHNS, CDR2 SASEGT. V was pared by 2 bases and J by 0 bases, with 7 bases between. The CDR3 is made up of 15 amino acids. CDR3 sequence: CASSEYGATNEKLFF. The CDR3, as DNA: TGTGCCAGCAGTGAATATGGGGCAACTAATGAAAAACTGTTTTTT.

This clone was seen more than once but under ten times. The genes are TRBV6-1 and TRBJ2-5; D is ambiguous. The ends were cut back, 0 bases at V and 5 bases at J, with 4 bases in the middle. The germline gives CDR1 MNHNS, CDR2 SASEGT. CDR3 length: 12 amino acids. In DNA form, the CDR3 reads TGTGCCAGCAGTGAAGCAGCTGAGACCCAGTACTTC. Protein sequence: CASSEAAETQYF.

This clone was recorded once. For the CDR3, the DNA is TGTGCCAGAGGGTCGGGGAACACTGAAGCTTTCTTT. It yields the protein CARGSGNTEAFF. The V call is TRBV2, the J call TRBJ1-1; D is unresolved. Germline loops: CDR1 SNHLY, CDR2 FYNNEI. The length of the CDR3 is 12 residues. V shed 9 bases and J shed 1 base, with 9 bases lying between them.

This clone was counted a few times. The V and J genes are TRBV27 and TRBJ1-2; D is perhaps TRBD1 (6 bases). V dropped 4 bases and J dropped 0 bases, with 15 bases sitting between them. Germline CDR1 and CDR2: MNHEY and SMNVEV (reference sequence). This CDR3 has 16 residues. The CDR3 DNA follows: TGTGCCAGCAGTTACCTGGACAGTCTTTCTAACTATGGCTACACCTTC. Translated: CASSYLDSLSNYGYTF.

V is TRBV30 and J is TRBJ1-1; no firm D call. Germline lookup yields CDR1 GTSNPN and CDR2 SVGIG (reference sequence). V was pared by 0 bases and J by 7 bases, with 6 bases between. The length of the CDR3 is 11 residues. The CDR3 DNA follows: TGTGCCTGGAGTGTTTCAGTTGAAGCTTTCTTT. Translated: CAWSVSVEAFF. Full variable domain (remainder filled in from reference TRBV30 and TRBJ1-1): SQTIHQWPATLVQPVGSPLSLECTVEGTSNPNLYWYRQAAGRGLQLLFYSVGIGQISSEVPQNLSASRPQDRQFILSSKKLLLSDSGFYLCAWSVSVEAFFGQGTRLTVV.

The rearrangement uses TRBV2 and TRBJ1-1; tentatively, D is TRBD1 (5 bases). CDR3 length: 18 amino acids. V was shortened by 7 bases and J by 7 bases, with 31 bases between the two germline ends. Germline V gene data show CDR1 as SNHLY and CDR2 as FYNNEI. CDR3 sequence: CASTYRTGWGEDGGEAFF. CDR3 coding DNA: TGTGCCAGCACCTACAGAACCGGGTGGGGGGAGGATGGAGGTGAAGCTTTCTTT.

The chain employs TRBV5-1 and TRBJ2-1, with D perhaps matching TRBD1 (5 bases). Looked up from germline, CDR1 is SGHRS and CDR2 is YFSETQ. The CDR3 runs to 15 residues. The ends were cut back, 0 bases at V and 6 bases at J, with 13 bases in the middle. The CDR3 DNA reads as TGCGCCAGCAGCTTGGATCTGGGGCTGGGCAATGAGCAGTTCTTC. Translation: CASSLDLGLGNEQFF. The entire variable domain, with the rest obtained from reference TRBV5-1 and TRBJ2-1, is as follows: KAGVTQTPRYLIKTRGQQVTLSCSPISGHRSVSWYQQTPGQGLQFLFEYFSETQRNKGNFPGRFSGRQFSNSRSEMNVSTLELGDSALYLCASSLDLGLGNEQFFGPGTRLTVL.

The V call is TRBV11-1, the J call TRBJ1-2; D not resolved. CDR1 is SGHAT and CDR2 is FQDESV in the germline V gene (reference sequence). V lost 2 bases to trimming and J lost 3 bases, with 13 bases between them. The CDR3 contains 15 residues. In DNA form, the CDR3 reads TGTGCCAGCAGCTTACATCCCCAAGTGGACTATGGCTACACCTTC. Protein: CASSLHPQVDYGYTF.

This clone was found many times. This chain uses TRBV5-1 with TRBJ1-2; TRBD1 matches at 10 bases. The CDR3 extends over 15 amino acids. Germline trimming cut 4 bases from V and 7 bases from J; bases unmatched to any gene: 10. Germline assignment: CDR1 SGHRS and CDR2 YFSETQ. CDR3 amino acids: CASSATGTGARGYTF. DNA for the CDR3: TGCGCCAGCAGCGCAACCGGGACAGGGGCCCGTGGCTACACCTTC. The whole variable domain, remainder taken from reference TRBV5-1 and TRBJ1-2, is KAGVTQTPRYLIKTRGQQVTLSCSPISGHRSVSWYQQTPGQGLQFLFEYFSETQRNKGNFPGRFSGRQFSNSRSEMNVSTLELGDSALYLCASSATGTGARGYTFGSGTRLTVV.

The rearrangement uses TRBV5-8 and TRBJ2-3; TRBD2 agrees at 7 bases. The V gene end was trimmed by 1 base and the J gene end by 7 bases; junction bases not matched to a gene: 12. This CDR3 contains 16 residues. From germline, CDR1 is SGHTS and CDR2 YDEGEE. The CDR3 loop reads CASSLILAERWYTQYF. The CDR3 DNA reads TGTGCCAGCAGCTTGATCCTAGCGGAGAGGTGGTATACGCAGTATTTT.

The chain employs TRBV19 and TRBJ2-1, with 8 bases lining up with TRBD2. CDR3 length: 17 amino acids. Germline-derived CDR1 and CDR2 are LNHDA and SQIVND (reference sequence). V lost 6 bases and J lost 4; bases outside the gene matches: 14. In nucleotides, the CDR3 is TGTGCCAGTAGGGCTTATGGAGCGGGAGTATGGTACAATGAGCAGTTCTTC. Its translation is CASRAYGAGVWYNEQFF.

This chain connects TRBV11-2 to TRBJ2-5; 8 bases align to TRBD1. CDR1 is SGHAT and CDR2 is FQNNGV in the germline V gene. After removal of 3 bases from V and 5 bases from J, the junction contained 8 bases not matched to a gene. The CDR3 is 15 amino acids. The CDR3 sequence: CASSFQQGGGETQYF. In DNA form, the CDR3 reads TGTGCCAGCAGCTTCCAACAGGGGGGAGGTGAGACCCAGTACTTC.

The chain combines TRBV19 with TRBJ1-5, with no clear D. In germline, CDR1 is LNHDA, CDR2 SQIVND (reference sequence). CDR3 length: 13 residues. Trimming pared 2 bases from V and 5 bases from J, leaving 7 bases between. The CDR3 sequence: CASSIRGDQPQHF. The CDR3 nucleotides read TGTGCCAGTAGTATACGGGGAGATCAGCCCCAGCATTTT.